This TCR beta chain is from a study of T cell repertoires in cytomegalovirus infection. Study overall: HLA-C-restricted CMV epitopes, recently identified, and well-studied HLA-B-restricted ones were used by the study. Carrying CMV and the relevant HLA type showed in public TCR beta signatures. Study outcomes and limitations: Dominant in the ex vivo response were TCR beta clonotypes restricted by HLA-C and specific for CMV.

This clonotype was recorded a few times. Its antigen remains unidentified. TCRdb reprocessed the reads with MiXCR, giving one entry per CDR3 protein. The table lists about 35,000 distinct CDR3 sequences, roughly half of them singletons. Germline V gene sequence: CDR1 SEHNR, CDR2 FQNEAQ (reference sequence). This CDR3 contains 15 residues. V gave up 5 bases and J gave up 3 bases, with 17 bases separating them. The specimen was CD8+ T cells from cultured PBMCs, collected from culture after CMV antigen stimulation. This clonotype was sampled from a human donor in good health (CMV status not recorded). Some clones in this sample may be carry-over from other donors' samples. The chain is built from TRBV7-9 and TRBJ2-7, with D perhaps matching TRBD1 (5 bases). The CDR3 sequence: CASSADSVDFYEQYF. In nucleotides, the CDR3 is TGTGCCAGCAGCGCCGACAGTGTAGATTTCTACGAGCAGTACTTC.